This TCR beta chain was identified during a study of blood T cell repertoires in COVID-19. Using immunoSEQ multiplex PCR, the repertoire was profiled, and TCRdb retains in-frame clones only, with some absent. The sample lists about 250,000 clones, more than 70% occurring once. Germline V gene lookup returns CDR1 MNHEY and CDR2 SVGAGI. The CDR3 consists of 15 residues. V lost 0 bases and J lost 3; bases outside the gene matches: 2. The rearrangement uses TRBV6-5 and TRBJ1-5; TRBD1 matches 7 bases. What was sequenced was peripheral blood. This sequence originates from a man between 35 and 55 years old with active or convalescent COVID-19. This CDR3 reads CASSYSGQTNQPQHF. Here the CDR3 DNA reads TGTGCCAGCAGTTACTCGGGACAGACCAATCAGCCCCAGCATTTT.